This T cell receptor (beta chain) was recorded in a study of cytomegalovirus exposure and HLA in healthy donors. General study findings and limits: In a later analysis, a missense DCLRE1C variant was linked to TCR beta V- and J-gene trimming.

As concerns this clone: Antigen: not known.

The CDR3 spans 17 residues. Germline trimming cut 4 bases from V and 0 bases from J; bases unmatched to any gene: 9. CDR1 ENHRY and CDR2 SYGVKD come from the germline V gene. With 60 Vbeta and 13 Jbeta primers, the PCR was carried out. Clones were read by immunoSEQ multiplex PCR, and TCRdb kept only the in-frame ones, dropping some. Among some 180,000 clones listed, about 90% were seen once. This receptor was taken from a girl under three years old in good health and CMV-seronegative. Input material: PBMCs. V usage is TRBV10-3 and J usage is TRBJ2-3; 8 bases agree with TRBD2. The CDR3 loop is CAISAGLASASTDTQYF. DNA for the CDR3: TGTGCCATCAGTGCCGGACTAGCTTCCGCTAGCACAGATACGCAGTATTTT.